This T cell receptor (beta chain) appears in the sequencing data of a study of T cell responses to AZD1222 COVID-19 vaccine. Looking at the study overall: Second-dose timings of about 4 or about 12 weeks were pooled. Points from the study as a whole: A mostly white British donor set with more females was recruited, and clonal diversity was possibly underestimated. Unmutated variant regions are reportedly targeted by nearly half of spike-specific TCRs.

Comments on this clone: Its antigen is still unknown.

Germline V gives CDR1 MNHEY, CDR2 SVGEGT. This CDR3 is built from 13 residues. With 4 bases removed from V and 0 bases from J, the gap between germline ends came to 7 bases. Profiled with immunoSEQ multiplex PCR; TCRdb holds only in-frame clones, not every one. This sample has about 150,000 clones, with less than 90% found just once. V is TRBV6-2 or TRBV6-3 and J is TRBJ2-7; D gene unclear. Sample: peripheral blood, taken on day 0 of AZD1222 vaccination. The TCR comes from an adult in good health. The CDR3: CASSLTNSYEQYF. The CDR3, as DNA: TGTGCCAGCAGTTTAACAAACTCCTACGAGCAGTACTTC.